These 21 T cell receptor beta chains originate from one sample sequenced in a study of control samples from healthy donors and cancer patients. Libraries were prepared by immunoSEQ multiplex PCR; TCRdb keeps only in-frame clonotypes and omits some of them. The sample consists of 75,000 to 90,000 clones, 70% to 90% of them appearing once. The sequenced sample was blood. These receptors were collected from a man between 45 and 60 years old in good health.

This clone was counted between two and nine times. The genes are TRBV4-2 and TRBJ1-6, with D unresolved. V was pared by 0 bases and J by 4 bases, with 13 bases between. This CDR3 is built from 17 residues. Germline assignment: CDR1 LGHNA and CDR2 YNFKEQ. The CDR3 sequence is CASSQDGRREYNSPLHF. Written as DNA, the CDR3 is TGTGCCAGCAGCCAAGATGGGAGAAGAGAATATAATTCACCCCTCCACTTT.

The chain joins TRBV3-1 (or the pseudogene TRBV3-2) to TRBJ2-7; either TRBD1 or TRBD2 may supply D (6 bases each). The CDR3 sequence is 12 residues long. Germline CDR1 and CDR2: LGHDT and YNNKEL (reference sequence). Trimming shortened V by 4 bases and J by 6 bases, and 10 bases separated the two germline ends. Here the CDR3 DNA reads TGTGCCAGCAGCCGAGGGGGGTTCGAGCAGTACTTC. It translates to CASSRGGFEQYF.

The chain carries TRBV6-1 and TRBJ1-5; D is uncertain. Germline loops: CDR1 MNHNS, CDR2 SASEGT. Deletions cut 1 base from V and 2 bases from J, with 9 bases between. The CDR3 is made up of 15 amino acids. Here the CDR3 reads CASSEGFGGNQPQHF. CDR3 nucleotides: TGTGCCAGCAGTGAAGGGTTTGGTGGCAATCAGCCCCAGCATTTT.

The CDR3 loop is CASSNRGAYGYTF. CDR3 DNA sequence: TGTGCCAGTAGTAACCGGGGAGCCTATGGCTACACCTTC. The genes are TRBV19 and TRBJ1-2; D is ambiguous. The V end lost 4 bases, the J end lost 4 bases, and 10 bases lay between the germline ends. Looked up from germline, CDR1 is LNHDA and CDR2 is SQIVND (reference sequence). The CDR3 is 13 amino acids.

The sample holds one count of this clone. The J gene is TRBJ2-6, the V gene TRBV7-6; no firm D call. Germline CDR1 SGHVS, CDR2 FNYEAQ. The CDR3 has 15 amino acids. Deletions cut 1 base from V and 1 base from J, with 5 bases between. Written as DNA, the CDR3 is TGTGCCAGCAGCTTAGAAGGGTCTGGGGCCAACGTCCTGACTTTC. Amino acid sequence: CASSLEGSGANVLTF.

The V gene is TRBV3-1 (or the pseudogene TRBV3-2), the J gene TRBJ1-2; 7 bases match TRBD1. With 4 bases clipped from V and 4 bases from J, the junction kept 9 bases outside the gene matches. From germline, CDR1 is LGHDT and CDR2 YNNKEL (reference sequence). This CDR3 comprises 15 residues. CDR3 loop: CASSPTRGGGYGYTF. The CDR3, as DNA: TGTGCCAGCAGCCCCACCAGGGGGGGCGGCTATGGCTACACCTTC.

J is TRBJ1-6 and V is TRBV21-1. TRBV21-1 is recorded as a pseudogene. This CDR3 comprises 18 residues. The DNA for the CDR3 is TGTGCCAGCAGCAAAGCTCTCAGGGGAGGCCAATCTAATTCACCCCTCCACTTT. Translated, it gives CASSKALRGGQSNSPLHF.

The rearrangement uses TRBV30 and TRBJ1-1, with 7 bases matching TRBD1. Germline CDR1 GTSNPN, CDR2 SVGIG (reference sequence). There are 12 residues in the CDR3. V was pared by 5 bases and J by 5 bases, with 5 bases of the junction left unmatched. The CDR3 sequence: CAWETGRTEAFF. Written as DNA, the CDR3 is TGTGCCTGGGAGACAGGGCGGACTGAAGCTTTCTTT.

V and J are TRBV18 and TRBJ1-6, with 8 bases fitting TRBD1. The germline gives CDR1 KGHSH, CDR2 LQKENI. J was trimmed by 1 base and V by 4 bases; bases with no gene match: 6. This CDR3 is built from 17 residues. The CDR3 nucleotides are TGTGCCAGCTCACTTGGACAGGGAGGGTCCTATAATTCACCCCTCCACTTT. Its translation is CASSLGQGGSYNSPLHF.

In this sample, this clone turned up once. This chain connects TRBV11-2 to TRBJ2-3; perhaps TRBD1 as D (5 bases). Germline CDR1 and CDR2: SGHAT and FQNNGV. The CDR3 is 14 residues long. V was clipped by 6 bases and J by 2 bases, with 12 bases between them. CDR3 protein: CASSPGAVTDTQYF. CDR3 nucleotide sequence: TGTGCCAGCAGTCCTGGGGCAGTCACAGATACGCAGTATTTT.

The genes are TRBV12-5 and TRBJ2-7; TRBD2 might be the D (7 bases). The CDR3 has 14 amino acids. Germline V CDR1 and CDR2: LGHNT, FRNRAP. Trimming took 3 bases from V and 3 from J, leaving 12 bases between them. The chain's CDR3 is CASGFAGARYEQYF. The CDR3 DNA sequence: TGTGCTAGTGGTTTCGCGGGGGCCCGCTACGAGCAGTACTTC.

This clone came up a few times. The rearrangement links TRBV18 to TRBJ1-1; D might be TRBD1 (5 bases). CDR1 and CDR2 (germline): KGHSH, LQKENI. The length of the CDR3 is 14 residues. V lost 5 bases, J lost 5 bases, and 15 bases lay in between. CDR3 in DNA: TGTGCCAGCTCATCTAACACGGGGGGGACTGAAGCTTTCTTT. Residues: CASSSNTGGTEAFF.

The rearrangement links TRBV9 to TRBJ1-2; D gene ambiguous. The CDR3 totals 14 residues. The ends were cut back, 0 bases at V and 2 bases at J, with 8 bases in the middle. The germline CDR1 and CDR2 sequences are SGDLS and YYNGEE. This chain's CDR3 is CASSVAGLNYGYTF. DNA for the CDR3: TGTGCCAGCAGCGTAGCCGGACTGAACTATGGCTACACCTTC. Supplemented by reference TRBV9 and TRBJ1-2, the full variable domain reads DSGVTQTPKHLITATGQRVTLRCSPRSGDLSVYWYQQSLDQGLQFLIQYYNGEERAKGNILERFSAQQFPDLHSELNLSSLELGDSALYFCASSVAGLNYGYTFGSGTRLTVV.

The chain has TRBV18 and TRBJ1-1; the match to TRBD1 covers 10 bases. The CDR3 is 14 amino acids. CDR1 is KGHSH and CDR2 is LQKENI in the germline V gene. Trimming cost V 6 bases and J 2 bases; bases outside gene matches: 3. CDR3 coding DNA: TGTGCCAGCTCCCGGGACAGGGGAAACACTGAAGCTTTCTTT. Its translation is CASSRDRGNTEAFF.

The gene calls are TRBV18 and TRBJ2-7, with 8 bases fitting TRBD1. There are 16 residues in the CDR3. The germline CDR1 and CDR2 sequences are KGHSH and LQKENI. Losses at the gene ends were 4 bases for V and 1 base for J; bases not matched to a gene: 9. This chain's CDR3 is CASSLRGQEGSYEQYF. The CDR3 DNA is TGTGCCAGCTCACTAAGGGGACAGGAGGGATCCTACGAGCAGTACTTC.

The rearrangement links TRBV12-5 to TRBJ1-5; the match to TRBD1 covers 9 bases. Germline trimming cut 6 bases from V and 3 bases from J; bases unmatched to any gene: 9. The germline gives CDR1 LGHNT, CDR2 FRNRAP. The CDR3 contains 16 residues. CDR3 residues: CASGPGQGMNNQPQHF. The CDR3 coding sequence is TGTGCTAGTGGCCCCGGACAGGGGATGAACAATCAGCCCCAGCATTTT.

The chain joins TRBV19 to TRBJ1-1; D not certain. The CDR3 is 15 residues long. The V end lost 3 bases, the J end lost 1 base, and 12 bases lay between the germline ends. CDR1 LNHDA and CDR2 SQIVND come from the germline V gene (reference sequence). The CDR3 here is CASSIPWMGNTEAFF. The CDR3 DNA is TGTGCCAGTAGTATCCCCTGGATGGGGAACACTGAAGCTTTCTTT.

V is TRBV6-5 and J is TRBJ1-1; D unresolved. V was cut by 2 bases and J by 6 bases, with 16 bases left in between. This CDR3 region has 15 residues. Germline V CDR1 and CDR2: MNHEY, SVGAGI. CDR3 bases: TGTGCCAGCAGTTACGGACTCACCAATGAGGCTGAAGCTTTCTTT. Residues: CASSYGLTNEAEAFF.

The DNA of the CDR3 is TGCGCCAGCAGCCCCGGGGACGGTAACTATGGCTACACCTTC. Its protein product is CASSPGDGNYGYTF. The chain recombines TRBV5-1 with TRBJ1-2; D possibly corresponds to TRBD1 (5 bases). V lost 4 bases and J 1 base, leaving 11 bases between the germline ends. The CDR3 is 14 amino acids. Looked up from germline, CDR1 is SGHRS and CDR2 is YFSETQ.

This chain joins TRBV12-5 and TRBJ2-6; the D is unclear. Germline V gives CDR1 LGHNT, CDR2 FRNRAP. This CDR3 has 15 amino acids. V shed 8 bases and J shed 0 bases, with 11 bases lying between them. The CDR3 here is CASSKESSGANVLTF. The DNA for the CDR3 is TGTGCTAGTAGTAAGGAGAGCTCTGGGGCCAACGTCCTGACTTTC.

A few counts support this clone. This sequence joins TRBV6-6 and TRBJ2-7; D is unresolved. Germline loops: CDR1 MNHNY, CDR2 SVGAGI (reference sequence). The CDR3 is made up of 11 amino acids. V shed 7 bases and J shed 6 bases, with 10 bases lying between them. CDR3 in amino acids: CASTDSIEQYF. The CDR3 coding sequence is TGTGCCAGCACCGACTCCATCGAGCAGTACTTC.